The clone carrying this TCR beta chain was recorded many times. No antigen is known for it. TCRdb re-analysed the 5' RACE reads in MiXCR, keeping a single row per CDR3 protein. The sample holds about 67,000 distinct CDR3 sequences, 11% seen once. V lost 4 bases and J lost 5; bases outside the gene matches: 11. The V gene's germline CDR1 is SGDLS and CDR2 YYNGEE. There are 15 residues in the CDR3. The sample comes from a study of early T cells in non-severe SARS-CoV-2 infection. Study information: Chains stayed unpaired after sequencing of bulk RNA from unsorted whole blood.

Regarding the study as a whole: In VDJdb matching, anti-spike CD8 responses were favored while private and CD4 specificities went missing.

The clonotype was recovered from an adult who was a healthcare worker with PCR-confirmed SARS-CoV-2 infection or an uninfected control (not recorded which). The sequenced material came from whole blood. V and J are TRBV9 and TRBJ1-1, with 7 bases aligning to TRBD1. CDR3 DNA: TGTGCCAGCAGCCCCCGAGGGGGCCCAGGTACTGAAGCTTTCTTT. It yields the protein CASSPRGGPGTEAFF.